A single sample gave rise to the 19 T cell receptor beta chains below, sequenced in a study of shared clonotypes between healthy human individuals. Some clones are missing from TCRdb's copy, which holds only in-frame ones; the method was immunoSEQ multiplex PCR. The sample consists of about 110,000 clones, roughly two thirds of them appearing once. The sequenced material came from memory CD8+ T cells sorted from blood. Subset given: CD45RO+ cells pooled with CCR7-negative TemRA cells. All receptors come from a woman in her twenties or thirties in good health.

V usage is TRBV7-6 and J usage is TRBJ1-4; tentatively, D is TRBD1 (5 bases). The V gene lost 2 bases and the J gene lost 7 bases, with 14 bases spanning the gap. The CDR3 is made up of 15 amino acids. Germline V gene data show CDR1 as SGHVS and CDR2 as FNYEAQ. The CDR3: CASSLSGEFGEKLFF. The CDR3 bases are TGTGCCAGCAGCTTATCGGGGGAATTCGGTGAAAAACTGTTTTTT.

This clone turned up a few times. V usage is TRBV27 and J usage is TRBJ2-5; D ambiguous. The end of the DNA fits TRBJ2-7 better, so the J call may be wrong. The CDR3 has 15 amino acids. Looked up from germline, CDR1 is MNHEY and CDR2 is SMNVEV (reference sequence). CDR3 in amino acids: CASSRAQGPTYEQYF. The CDR3 nucleotides read TGTGCCAGCAGTCGGGCACAAGGACCAACCTACGAGCAGTACTTC.

This sequence joins TRBV6-4 and TRBJ2-1; D gene uncertain. V was trimmed by 3 bases and J by 6 bases, leaving 9 bases between them. The CDR3 length is 13 residues. Germline loops: CDR1 MRHNA, CDR2 SNTAGT. CDR3 sequence (DNA): TGTGCCAGCAGTGAAACGATCCTCAATGAGCAGTTCTTC. The encoded protein is CASSETILNEQFF.

This sequence joins TRBV27 and TRBJ2-7, with 13 positions matching TRBD2. Germline V gene data show CDR1 as MNHEY and CDR2 as SMNVEV (reference sequence). The CDR3 length is 17 residues. V was pared by 6 bases and J by 2 bases, with 10 bases of the junction left unmatched. The CDR3 sequence: CASRLRGTSGVPYEQYF. The DNA for the CDR3 is TGTGCCAGCAGACTTCGCGGGACTAGCGGGGTCCCCTACGAGCAGTACTTC.

The chain employs TRBV4-1 and TRBJ1-6; 7 nucleotides align to TRBD1. V lost 5 bases to trimming and J lost 7 bases; unmatched junction nucleotides: 11. Per germline, CDR1 MGHRA and CDR2 YSYEKL. This CDR3 comprises 16 residues. The DNA of the CDR3 is TGCGCCAGCAGCACCACGACAGGGTCGGAGAATTCACCCCTCCACTTT. Translation gives CASSTTTGSENSPLHF.

The rearrangement uses TRBV27 and TRBJ1-1; D is unresolved. CDR1 and CDR2 (germline): MNHEY, SMNVEV (reference sequence). The CDR3 consists of 12 residues. The V end lost 8 bases, the J end lost 1 base, and 8 bases lay between the germline ends. The chain's CDR3 is CASSWGNTEAFF. CDR3 in DNA: TGTGCCAGCTCCTGGGGGAACACTGAAGCTTTCTTT.

This clone was seen ten or more times. This sample includes further DNA sequences coding for the same CDR3. V usage is TRBV9 and J usage is TRBJ2-2; no clear D gene. The V gene's germline CDR1 is SGDLS and CDR2 YYNGEE. The V end lost 0 bases, the J end lost 4 bases, and 4 bases lay between the germline ends. The CDR3 is made up of 13 amino acids. The DNA for the CDR3 is TGTGCCAGCAGCGTAGGCGGCACCGGGGAGCTGTTTTTT. This encodes CASSVGGTGELFF.

This chain uses TRBV4-2 with TRBJ2-1, with D unclear. Germline V gene lookup returns CDR1 LGHNA and CDR2 YNFKEQ. CDR3 length: 15 residues. The V end was cut by 0 bases, the J end by 5 bases, with 11 bases between. The CDR3 DNA reads TGTGCCAGCAGCCAAGATTCCAGGCCAGACAATGAGCAGTTCTTC. Translated, it gives CASSQDSRPDNEQFF.

The chain links TRBV27 to TRBJ1-1, with D possibly matching TRBD1 (5 bases). CDR3 length equals 14 residues. V lost 2 bases to trimming and J lost 3 bases, with 10 bases between them. CDR1 is MNHEY and CDR2 is SMNVEV in the germline V gene (reference sequence). This CDR3 reads CASSLVGVYTEAFF. The CDR3 DNA is TGTGCCAGCAGTTTAGTGGGGGTCTACACTGAAGCTTTCTTT.

The chain is built from TRBV10-1 and TRBJ2-1; the match to TRBD2 covers 11 bases. The germline V gene encodes CDR1 WNHNN and CDR2 SYGVQD (reference sequence). The CDR3 length is 15 residues. The J segment lost 8 bases and the V segment lost 2 bases, leaving 5 bases of the junction unmatched. CDR3 protein: CASSERTSGLHEQFF. The CDR3 DNA sequence: TGCGCCAGCAGTGAGCGGACTAGCGGGTTACATGAGCAGTTCTTC.

This sequence joins TRBV6-5 and TRBJ2-7; D is possibly TRBD1 (6 bases). The germline gives CDR1 MNHEY, CDR2 SVGAGI. The CDR3 has 14 amino acids. V was clipped by 2 bases and J by 2 bases, with 10 bases between them. CDR3 loop: CASSYGQTTYEQYF. In DNA form, the CDR3 reads TGTGCCAGCAGTTACGGACAGACCACCTACGAGCAGTACTTC.

The V call is TRBV27, the J call TRBJ2-7; unclear D gene. V lost 2 bases, J lost 2 bases, and 10 bases lay in between. The CDR3 loop spans 14 amino acids. CDR1 is MNHEY and CDR2 is SMNVEV in the germline V gene (reference sequence). The DNA for the CDR3 is TGTGCCAGCAGTTTAATGGACCCCCCCTACGAGCAGTACTTC. It encodes CASSLMDPPYEQYF.

This clone has just a few counts. The genes are TRBV5-1 and TRBJ2-2, with D perhaps matching TRBD2 (5 bases). This CDR3 comprises 16 residues. V lost 0 bases and J 2 bases, leaving 11 bases between the germline ends. Germline V lookup: CDR1 SGHRS, CDR2 YFSETQ. For the CDR3, the DNA is TGCGCCAGCAGCTTGGCCTCACTAGAAAACACCGGGGAGCTGTTTTTT. Translated, it gives CASSLASLENTGELFF.

Concerning this clone itself: Other DNA variants within this sample encode the same CDR3. The chain carries TRBV5-1 and TRBJ1-1, with 11 positions matching TRBD1. CDR1 is SGHRS, CDR2 YFSETQ, per germline. The CDR3 spans 14 residues. J lost 4 bases, V lost 4 bases, and 3 bases had no gene match. The CDR3 here is CASSPGTGGTEAFF. The DNA for the CDR3 is TGCGCCAGCAGCCCAGGGACAGGGGGCACTGAAGCTTTCTTT. Full variable domain (outside the CDR3, taken from reference TRBV5-1 and TRBJ1-1): KAGVTQTPRYLIKTRGQQVTLSCSPISGHRSVSWYQQTPGQGLQFLFEYFSETQRNKGNFPGRFSGRQFSNSRSEMNVSTLELGDSALYLCASSPGTGGTEAFFGQGTRLTVV.

This clone was counted ten times or more. The genes are TRBV28 and TRBJ1-5, with TRBD1 as a possible D gene (6 bases). V lost 5 bases to trimming and J lost 1 base, with 12 bases between them. Germline V gene lookup returns CDR1 MDHEN and CDR2 SYDVKM. The CDR3 is made up of 15 amino acids. Here the CDR3 DNA reads TGTGCCAGCAGTCCCAGGGGTCGGAGCAATCAGCCCCAGCATTTT. Translated, it gives CASSPRGRSNQPQHF.

Comments on this clone: With a much larger clone just one base away, this may be a read error. The identical CDR3 is also encoded by other nucleotide sequences in the sample. The chain has TRBV11-2 and TRBJ1-4; maybe TRBD1 (6 bases). Trimming removed 5 bases from V and 12 bases from J, with 13 bases in between. The CDR3 runs to 12 residues. CDR1 and CDR2 from the germline V gene are SGHAT and FQNNGV. Here the CDR3 DNA reads TGTGCCAGCAGCGAGACAGGCTTACAACTGTTTTTT. Translated, it gives CASSETGLQLFF.

The chain combines TRBV28 with TRBJ2-7; D might be TRBD2 (5 bases). The CDR3 totals 15 residues. The germline V and J ends were trimmed by 6 bases and 0 bases, with 15 bases remaining between them. CDR1 MDHEN and CDR2 SYDVKM come from the germline V gene. CDR3 amino acids: CASSTRLDFSYEQYF. Here the CDR3 DNA reads TGTGCCAGCAGCACCCGCTTGGACTTCTCCTACGAGCAGTACTTC.

This rearrangement joins TRBV5-6 to TRBJ2-7; 12 bases agree with TRBD1. Losses at the gene ends were 5 bases for V and 6 bases for J; bases not matched to a gene: 6. Germline CDR1 is SGHDT and CDR2 is YYEEEE. The CDR3 has 14 amino acids. CDR3 residues: CASRQGTGGSEQYF. In DNA form, the CDR3 reads TGTGCCAGCAGGCAAGGGACAGGGGGCAGCGAGCAGTACTTC.

This chain joins TRBV6-1 and TRBJ2-7, with a possible D match to TRBD1 (6 bases). V was shortened by 1 base and J by 3 bases, with 13 bases between the two germline ends. Germline-derived CDR1 and CDR2 are MNHNS and SASEGT. The CDR3 is 15 residues long. CDR3 nucleotides: TGTGCCAGCAGTGAAGGAGTCTCCAGGGGCTACGAGCAGTACTTC. Amino acids: CASSEGVSRGYEQYF.